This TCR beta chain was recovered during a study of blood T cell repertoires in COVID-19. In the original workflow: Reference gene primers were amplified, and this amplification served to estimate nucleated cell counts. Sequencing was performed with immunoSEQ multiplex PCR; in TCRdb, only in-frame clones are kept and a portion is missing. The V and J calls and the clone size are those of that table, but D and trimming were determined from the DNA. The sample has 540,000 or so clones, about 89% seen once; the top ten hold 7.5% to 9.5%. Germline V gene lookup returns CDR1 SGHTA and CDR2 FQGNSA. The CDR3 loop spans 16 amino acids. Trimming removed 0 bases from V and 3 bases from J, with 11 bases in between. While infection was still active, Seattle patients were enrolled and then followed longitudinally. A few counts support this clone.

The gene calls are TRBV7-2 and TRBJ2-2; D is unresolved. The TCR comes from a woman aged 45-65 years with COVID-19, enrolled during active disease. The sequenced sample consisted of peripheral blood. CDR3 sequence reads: CASSLAGSGHTGELFF. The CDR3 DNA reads TGTGCCAGCAGCTTAGCTGGGTCGGGTCACACCGGGGAGCTGTTTTTT.